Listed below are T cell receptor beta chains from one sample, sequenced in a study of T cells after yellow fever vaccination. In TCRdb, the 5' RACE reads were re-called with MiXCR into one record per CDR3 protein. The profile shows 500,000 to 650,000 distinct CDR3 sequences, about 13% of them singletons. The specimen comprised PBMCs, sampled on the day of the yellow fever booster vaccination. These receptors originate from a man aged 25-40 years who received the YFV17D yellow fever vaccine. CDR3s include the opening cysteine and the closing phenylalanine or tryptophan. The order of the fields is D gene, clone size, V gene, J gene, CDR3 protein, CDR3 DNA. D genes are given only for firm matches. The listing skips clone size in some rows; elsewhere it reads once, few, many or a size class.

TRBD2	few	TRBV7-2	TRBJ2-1	CASSPGLDSGKDNEQFF	TGTGCCAGCAGCCCGGGTCTGGATAGCGGGAAAGACAATGAGCAGTTCTTC
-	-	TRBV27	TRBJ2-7	CASRLSIGTLPYEQYF	TGTGCCAGCAGATTGTCTATCGGGACCCTACCCTACGAGCAGTACTTC
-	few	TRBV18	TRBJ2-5	CASSSGLEETQYF	TGTGCCAGCTCATCTGGACTGGAAGAGACCCAGTACTTC
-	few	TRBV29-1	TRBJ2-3	CSVEDGDTQYF	TGCAGCGTTGAAGATGGAGATACGCAGTATTTT
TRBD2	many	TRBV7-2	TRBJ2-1	CASSWGGTSPNEQFF	TGTGCCAGCAGCTGGGGGGGGACTAGCCCCAATGAGCAGTTCTTC
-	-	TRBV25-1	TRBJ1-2	CASSESILGYTF	TGTGCCAGCAGTGAATCCATTCTTGGCTACACCTTC
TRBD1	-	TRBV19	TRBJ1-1	CASRYRGRMNTEAFF	TGTGCCAGTAGGTACAGGGGTCGCATGAACACTGAAGCTTTCTTT
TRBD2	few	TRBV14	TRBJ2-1	CASSPYSGSPYNEQFF	TGTGCCAGCAGCCCCTATAGCGGGAGCCCCTACAATGAGCAGTTCTTC
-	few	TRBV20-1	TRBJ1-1	CSARSILNTEAFF	TGCAGTGCTAGGTCCATCCTGAACACTGAAGCTTTCTTT
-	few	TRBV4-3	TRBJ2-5	CASSQAPQGSQETQYF	TGCGCCAGCAGCCAAGCACCCCAAGGAAGCCAAGAGACCCAGTACTTC
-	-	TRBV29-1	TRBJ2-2	CSVYTTGELFF	TGCAGCGTCTACACAACCGGGGAGCTGTTTTTT
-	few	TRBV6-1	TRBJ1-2	CASRRMGVASNYGYTF	TGTGCCAGCAGGAGGATGGGGGTGGCTTCTAACTATGGCTACACCTTC
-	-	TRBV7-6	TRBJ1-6	CASSWGMRGQASPLHF	TGTGCCAGCAGCTGGGGAATGAGGGGCCAGGCTTCACCCCTCCACTTT
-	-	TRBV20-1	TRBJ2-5	CSAYQYQETQYF	TGCAGTGCCTACCAGTACCAAGAGACCCAGTACTTC
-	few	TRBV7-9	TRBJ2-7	CASSRFLKDSYEQYF	TGTGCCAGCTCGCGGTTCCTCAAGGACTCCTACGAGCAGTACTTC
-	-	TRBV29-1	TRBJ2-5	CSYGSYGGETQYF	TGCAGCTACGGGTCTTACGGAGGGGAGACCCAGTACTTC
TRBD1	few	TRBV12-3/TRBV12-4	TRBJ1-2	CASSFFSGQGGLYTF	TGTGCCAGCAGTTTTTTCTCGGGGCAGGGGGGCCTGTACACCTTC
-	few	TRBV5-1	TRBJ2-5	CASSLGEGDSYQETQYF	TGCGCCAGCAGCTTGGGAGAGGGGGACTCGTACCAAGAGACCCAGTACTTC
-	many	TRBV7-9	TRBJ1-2	CASSSMGGYGYTF	TGTGCCAGCAGCTCAATGGGGGGCTATGGCTACACCTTC
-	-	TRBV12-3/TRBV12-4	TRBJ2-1	CASRTSEWPINEQFF	TGTGCCAGCAGGACTTCGGAGTGGCCTATCAATGAGCAGTTCTTC
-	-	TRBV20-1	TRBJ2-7	CSAAEEIHGQYF	TGCAGTGCTGCCGAAGAGATTCACGGGCAGTACTTC
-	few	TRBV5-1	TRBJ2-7	CASSLDGYYEQYF	TGCGCCAGCAGCTTAGACGGGTACTACGAGCAGTACTTC
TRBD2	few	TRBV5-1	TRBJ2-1	CASSLLAGGNNEQFF	TGCGCCAGCAGCTTACTAGCGGGAGGGAACAATGAGCAGTTCTTC
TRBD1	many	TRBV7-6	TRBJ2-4	CASSPGGTKNIQYF	TGTGCCAGCAGCCCAGGGGGAACCAAAAACATTCAGTACTTC
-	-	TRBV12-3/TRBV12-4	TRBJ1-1	CASREQGQEAFF	TGTGCCAGCAGGGAACAGGGTCAGGAAGCTTTCTTT
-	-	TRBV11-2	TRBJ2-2	CASSLMLGAGELFF	TGTGCCAGCAGCTTAATGTTAGGGGCCGGGGAGCTGTTTTTT
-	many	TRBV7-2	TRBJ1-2	CASSLGTRGYGYTF	TGTGCCAGCAGCTTAGGAACAAGGGGGTATGGCTACACCTTC
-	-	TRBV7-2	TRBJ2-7	CASSQQALQGAGGEQYF	TGTGCCAGCAGCCAACAAGCCCTCCAGGGGGCGGGGGGCGAGCAGTACTTC
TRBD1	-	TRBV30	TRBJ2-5	CAWNRDRAFETQYF	TGTGCCTGGAACCGGGACAGGGCGTTTGAGACCCAGTACTTC
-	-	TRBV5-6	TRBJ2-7	CASSGDNLYEQYF	TGTGCCAGCAGCGGGGACAACCTCTACGAGCAGTACTTC
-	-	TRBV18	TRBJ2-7	CASSPAVGVLNEQYF	TGTGCCAGCTCACCAGCAGTTGGGGTCTTAAACGAGCAGTACTTC
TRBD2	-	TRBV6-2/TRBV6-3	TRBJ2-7	CASSFSGTHVYEQYF	TGTGCCAGCAGTTTCAGCGGGACCCATGTCTACGAGCAGTACTTC
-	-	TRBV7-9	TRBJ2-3	CASSAFPDTQYF	TGTGCCAGCAGCGCGTTCCCAGATACGCAGTATTTT